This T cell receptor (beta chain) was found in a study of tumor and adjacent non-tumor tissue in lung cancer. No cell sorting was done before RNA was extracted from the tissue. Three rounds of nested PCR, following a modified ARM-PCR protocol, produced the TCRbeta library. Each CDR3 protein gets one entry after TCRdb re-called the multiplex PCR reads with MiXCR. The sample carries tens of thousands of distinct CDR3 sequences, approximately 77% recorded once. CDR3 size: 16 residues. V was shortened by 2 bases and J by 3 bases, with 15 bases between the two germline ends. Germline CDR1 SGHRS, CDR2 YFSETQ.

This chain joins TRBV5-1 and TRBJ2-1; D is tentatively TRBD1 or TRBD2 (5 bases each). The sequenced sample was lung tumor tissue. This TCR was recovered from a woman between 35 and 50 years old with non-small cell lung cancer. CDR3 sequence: CASSLIRGVGYNEQFF. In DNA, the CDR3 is TGCGCCAGCAGCTTAATAAGGGGAGTGGGCTACAATGAGCAGTTCTTC.